The 19 T cell receptor beta chains listed next were all sequenced from one sample in a study of blood T cell repertoires in COVID-19. Here immunoSEQ multiplex PCR was the method, and the copy in TCRdb shows in-frame clones only, minus some. The sample gives approximately 30,000 clones, 85% of which show up once; around 13% is in the top ten. The sample taken for sequencing was peripheral blood. The source is a human donor with acute or convalescent COVID-19. The donor label of this sample is uncertain.

This clone has more than one count but fewer than ten. The genes are TRBV19 and TRBJ1-6, with D unresolved. The V end was cut by 5 bases, the J end by 4 bases, with 9 bases between. Germline CDR1 reads LNHDA; CDR2 reads SQIVND (reference sequence). This CDR3 has 14 amino acids. The CDR3 is CASSRREYNSPLHF. In DNA form, the CDR3 reads TGTGCCAGTAGTCGACGGGAATATAATTCACCCCTCCACTTT.

The CDR3 sequence is CASSSRSMNTEAFF. The CDR3 bases are TGTGCCAGCAGTTCCCGGTCTATGAACACTGAAGCTTTCTTT. This chain joins TRBV27 and TRBJ1-1; D remains unclear. Germline-derived CDR1 and CDR2 are MNHEY and SMNVEV (reference sequence). This CDR3 has 14 residues. V dropped 4 bases and J dropped 0 bases, with 9 bases sitting between them.

The gene calls are TRBV6-1 and TRBJ1-5; D remains ambiguous. The germline V and J ends were trimmed by 1 base and 4 bases, with 11 bases remaining between them. The CDR3 is 15 residues long. Germline assignment: CDR1 MNHNS and CDR2 SASEGT. CDR3 amino acids: CASSEGLSFNQPQHF. The CDR3 coding sequence is TGTGCCAGCAGTGAAGGGCTGTCCTTTAATCAGCCCCAGCATTTT.

V and J are TRBV5-5 and TRBJ1-2; 7 positions agree with TRBD1. V was clipped by 0 bases and J by 8 bases; unmatched bases: 7. The germline V gene encodes CDR1 SGHKS and CDR2 YYEKEE (reference sequence). There are 14 residues in the CDR3. The CDR3 bases are TGTGCCAGCAGCTTGGAAGGGCAGGGGGTAGGCTACACCTTC. This sequence encodes CASSLEGQGVGYTF.

The chain recombines TRBV10-3 with TRBJ2-3, with a tentative D call TRBD2 (6 bases). Germline V gene sequence: CDR1 ENHRY, CDR2 SYGVKD. The CDR3 covers 14 residues. V was cut by 11 bases and J by 2 bases, with 17 bases left in between. CDR3 nucleotide sequence: TGTGCCTGCAACCGGGGCGGGGACACAGATACGCAGTATTTT. This translates into CACNRGGDTDTQYF.

CDR3: CASSYDGQANYGYTF. DNA of the CDR3: TGTGCCAGCAGTTATGATGGACAGGCTAACTATGGCTACACCTTC. The chain couples TRBV6-5 to TRBJ1-2, with 7 positions matching TRBD1. This CDR3 is built from 15 residues. V shed 3 bases and J 0 bases; nucleotides not matched to a gene: 4. Germline assignment: CDR1 MNHEY and CDR2 SVGAGI.

This chain connects TRBV4-3 to TRBJ2-3, with a weak D call TRBD2 (6 bases). The CDR3 length is 17 residues. Germline V gene sequence: CDR1 LGHNA, CDR2 YSLEER. The V gene lost 1 base and the J gene lost 2 bases, with 16 bases spanning the gap. CDR3 loop: CASSQAARDFYTDTQYF. CDR3 bases: TGCGCCAGCAGCCAAGCTGCCCGGGACTTCTACACAGATACGCAGTATTTT.

J is TRBJ2-5 and V is TRBV5-1; tentative D call: TRBD2 (5 bases). V lost 3 bases and J 3 bases, leaving 9 bases between the germline ends. The germline V gene has CDR1 SGHRS and CDR2 YFSETQ. The CDR3 runs 13 residues. The CDR3 here is CASSSGLEETQYF. The CDR3 region has the DNA TGCGCCAGCAGCTCTGGACTTGAAGAGACCCAGTACTTC.

The V call is TRBV7-2, the J call TRBJ1-2; no firm D call. V dropped 5 bases and J dropped 5 bases, with 15 bases sitting between them. The CDR3 is 14 residues long. In germline, CDR1 is SGHTA, CDR2 FQGNSA. CDR3 coding DNA: TGTGCCAGCAGCCCCCACGGGGTGGGGTATGGCTACACCTTC. This translates into CASSPHGVGYGYTF.

CDR3 sequence (DNA): TGTGCCAGCAGTTACTCTCGGGCGGGGGATACGCAGTATTTT. Protein: CASSYSRAGDTQYF. The chain recombines TRBV6-5 with TRBJ2-3, with TRBD2 as a possible D gene (6 bases). This CDR3 comprises 14 residues. The germline V gene encodes CDR1 MNHEY and CDR2 SVGAGI. Trimming shortened V by 0 bases and J by 6 bases, and 10 bases separated the two germline ends.

The gene calls are TRBV7-2 and TRBJ1-2; maybe TRBD1 (5 bases). V shed 3 bases and J shed 6 bases, with 11 bases lying between them. Germline V lookup: CDR1 SGHTA, CDR2 FQGNSA. CDR3 size: 13 residues. CDR3 nucleotide sequence: TGTGCCAGCAGCTTGGGGCCGAAGGATGGCTACACCTTC. Protein: CASSLGPKDGYTF.

The rearrangement links TRBV7-6 to TRBJ2-5; the match to TRBD1 covers 7 bases. The CDR3 contains 16 residues. Germline CDR1 is SGHVS and CDR2 is FNYEAQ. After removal of 1 base from V and 3 bases from J, the junction contained 8 bases not matched to a gene. The CDR3 region has the DNA TGTGCCAGCAGCTTAGGAGGGGGCACTTCAGAAGAGACCCAGTACTTC. Amino acid sequence: CASSLGGGTSEETQYF. The whole variable domain, filled in from reference TRBV7-6 and TRBJ2-5, reads GAGVSQSPRYKVTKRGQDVALRCDPISGHVSLYWYRQALGQGPEFLTYFNYEAQQDKSGLPNDRFSAERPEGSISTLTIQRTEQRDSAMYRCASSLGGGTSEETQYFGPGTRLLVL.

J is TRBJ2-2 and V is TRBV7-2; TRBD2 agrees at 7 bases. After removal of 7 bases from V and 8 bases from J, the junction contained 19 bases not matched to a gene. This CDR3 has 17 residues. Germline V gene lookup returns CDR1 SGHTA and CDR2 FQGNSA. For the CDR3, the DNA is TGTGCCAGCATGCACGCCGCTAGCGGACGGCGAGAGGGGGAGCTGTTTTTT. Translation: CASMHAASGRREGELFF.

The CDR3: CAWSDPRAYEQYF. The CDR3 bases are TGTGCCTGGAGTGATCCGAGGGCTTACGAGCAGTACTTC. This chain uses TRBV30 with TRBJ2-7; a weak D match, TRBD2 (5 bases). V shed 1 base and J shed 4 bases, with 11 bases lying between them. Germline lookup yields CDR1 GTSNPN and CDR2 SVGIG (reference sequence). The CDR3 runs 13 residues.

J is TRBJ1-4 and V is TRBV21-1; the tabulated D call, TRBD1, remains unverified against the DNA. TRBV21-1 is a recognized pseudogene. The CDR3 has 18 residues. The CDR3 nucleotides are TGTGCCAGCAGCCCGCGGGACAGGAGGACTCTCTGTAATGAAAAACTGTTTTTT. Amino acids: CASSPRDRRTLCNEKLFF.

The CDR3 spells CAWSPGGLPGELFF. CDR3 nucleotide sequence: TGTGCCTGGAGTCCGGGCGGGCTACCCGGGGAGCTGTTTTTT. This chain uses TRBV30 with TRBJ2-2, with D perhaps TRBD2 (5 bases). The CDR3 has 14 amino acids. Between the trimmed V and J ends, which lost 2 bases and 6 bases, there was a span of 13 bases. CDR1 is GTSNPN and CDR2 is SVGIG in the germline V gene (reference sequence). Looking up the rest from reference TRBV30 and TRBJ2-2 gives the full variable domain: SQTIHQWPATLVQPVGSPLSLECTVEGTSNPNLYWYRQAAGRGLQLLFYSVGIGQISSEVPQNLSASRPQDRQFILSSKKLLLSDSGFYLCAWSPGGLPGELFFGEGSRLTVL.

This clone came up once. The chain combines TRBV19 with TRBJ1-3, with D perhaps matching TRBD1 (6 bases). Between the trimmed V and J ends, which lost 4 bases and 0 bases, there was a span of 13 bases. There are 16 residues in the CDR3. Germline V gene sequence: CDR1 LNHDA, CDR2 SQIVND (reference sequence). The CDR3: CASSTLYRASGNTIYF. DNA of the CDR3: TGTGCCAGTAGTACCCTATACAGGGCCTCTGGAAACACCATATATTTT.

The chain links TRBV2 to TRBJ2-2; 10 positions match TRBD2. J lost 1 base, V lost 5 bases, and 7 bases had no gene match. CDR1 and CDR2 (germline): SNHLY, FYNNEI. This CDR3 is 17 amino acids long. CDR3 coding DNA: TGTGCCAGCAGTCCAGAATGGACTAGCGGGAACACCGGGGAGCTGTTTTTT. Translating it yields CASSPEWTSGNTGELFF.

CDR3: CASRRADYEQYF. The CDR3 DNA reads as TGTGCCAGCAGGCGGGCCGACTACGAGCAGTACTTC. This sequence joins TRBV27 and TRBJ2-7, with D possibly matching TRBD2 (5 bases). CDR3 size: 12 residues. The V end lost 6 bases, the J end lost 3 bases, and 9 bases lay between the germline ends. Germline CDR1 and CDR2: MNHEY and SMNVEV (reference sequence).